This T cell receptor (beta chain) originates from a study of CD4 T cells in relation to SARS-CoV-2 and coronaviruses. Study information: The restricting HLA molecule for shared crossreactive spike epitopes was mapped. The study's findings and limits: Crossreactivity was assessed only for spike protein, not other viral proteins.

The table came from immunoSEQ multiplex PCR; TCRdb's copy has only in-frame clones and leaves some out. The sample shows 65,000 or so clones, more than 75% of them seen only once. CD4+ T cells from unexposed donors were obtained before the COVID-19 pandemic (2011-2018). This CDR3 region has 17 residues. Germline lookup yields CDR1 MDHEN and CDR2 SYDVKM. Trimming removed 5 bases from V and 3 bases from J, with 20 bases in between. On this clone: What it binds is not known.

This clonotype was sampled from a human donor in good health. The chain couples TRBV28 to TRBJ1-5, with D tentatively TRBD1 (5 bases). The sequenced sample was memory CD4+ T cells from PBMCs. CDR3 sequence (DNA): TGTGCCAGCAGTCTAGGGGTCCCTGGGGGGATCAATCAGCCCCAGCATTTT. This encodes CASSLGVPGGINQPQHF.